Following are 5 T cell receptor beta chains from one sample sequenced in a study of blood T cell repertoires in COVID-19. Here immunoSEQ multiplex PCR was the method, and the copy in TCRdb shows in-frame clones only, minus some. The sample records 25,000 or so clones, about 90% being singletons. Input material: peripheral blood. Receptor source: a man aged 65-85 years with acute or convalescent COVID-19.

V and J are TRBV25-1 and TRBJ1-6; D unresolved. Germline V gives CDR1 MGHDK, CDR2 SYGVNS. With 3 bases removed from V and 0 bases from J, the gap between germline ends came to 6 bases. The CDR3 is made up of 15 amino acids. The CDR3 region has the DNA TGTGCCAGCAGTGACTTCAGCTCCTATAATTCACCCCTCCACTTT. As protein: CASSDFSSYNSPLHF.

This clone was observed a single time. The chain links TRBV28 to TRBJ1-5, with D possibly being TRBD1 (5 bases). Trimming removed 5 bases at V and 9 bases at J, with 20 bases between. Looked up from germline, CDR1 is MDHEN and CDR2 is SYDVKM. CDR3 size: 15 residues. CDR3 DNA: TGTGCCAGCAGTCGCCTCCTGGGGGGATCGGGGCCCCAGCATTTT. This translates into CASSRLLGGSGPQHF.

CDR3 region: CASKGLGLAGGSTSTDTQYF. The CDR3 DNA follows: TGTGCCAGCAAGGGTCTTGGACTAGCGGGAGGAAGTACTAGCACAGATACGCAGTATTTT. The V call is TRBV27, the J call TRBJ2-3, with 14 positions matching TRBD2. This CDR3 contains 20 residues. The J segment lost 0 bases and the V segment lost 7 bases, leaving 15 bases of the junction unmatched. Germline CDR1 is MNHEY and CDR2 is SMNVEV (reference sequence).

The J gene is TRBJ2-3, the V gene TRBV5-4; 7 positions agree with TRBD1. In germline, CDR1 is SGHNT, CDR2 YYREEE (reference sequence). The CDR3 is 15 amino acids. Trimming took 4 bases from V and 5 from J; bases not matched to a gene: 10. The CDR3 spells CASSPSQGLQDTQYF. The CDR3 bases are TGTGCCAGCAGCCCGTCACAGGGGCTACAAGATACGCAGTATTTT.

This clone was observed once. The gene calls are TRBV9 and TRBJ1-2; tentative D call: TRBD1 (6 bases). Between the trimmed V and J ends, which lost 4 bases and 4 bases, there was a span of 11 bases. The CDR3 runs 13 residues. In germline, CDR1 is SGDLS, CDR2 YYNGEE. The CDR3: CASSTQGSYGYTF. The DNA of the CDR3 is TGTGCCAGCAGCACCCAGGGGTCCTATGGCTACACCTTC.